These T cell receptor beta chains were read from a single sample in a study of radiotherapy plus CTLA-4 blockade in lung cancer. Libraries were prepared by immunoSEQ multiplex PCR; TCRdb keeps only in-frame clonotypes and omits some of them. The sample includes some 45,000 clones, 65% to 85% of them seen just once. Source: peripheral blood, taken from a patient treated with radiotherapy plus ipilimumab. The receptor source for this set is a human donor with non-small cell lung cancer who had stable disease on radiotherapy plus ipilimumab. The CDR3 runs from the conserved cysteine through the conserved F or W. A D gene is named only where the DNA matches it firmly. Size is omitted from some rows. Given values are once, few, many or a class for expanded clones.

NA | TRBJ2-5 | many | 13 | TRBV2 | CASSGTDQETQYF | TGTGCCAGCAGTGGGACAGATCAAGAGACCCAGTACTTC
NA | TRBJ1-2 | NA | 13 | TRBV2 | CASTPRGSYGYTF | TGTGCCAGCACCCCGAGGGGAAGCTATGGCTACACCTTC
NA | TRBJ1-2 | NA | 16 | TRBV19 | CASSIAGAVSNYGYTF | TGTGCCAGTAGTATAGCTGGGGCAGTTTCTAACTATGGCTACACCTTC
NA | TRBJ2-7 | few | 13 | TRBV18 | CASSPFTSYEQYF | TGTGCCAGCTCACCATTCACCTCCTACGAGCAGTACTTC
NA | TRBJ1-1 | NA | 19 | TRBV2 | CASSELGGFVTLRYTEAFF | TGTGCCAGCAGTGAGTTAGGAGGGTTTGTAACCCTGAGGTACACTGAAGCTTTCTTT
NA | TRBJ1-2 | NA | 11 | TRBV20-1 | CSARVLIGYTF | TGCAGTGCTAGAGTGTTGATTGGCTACACCTTC
NA | TRBJ1-1 | NA | 14 | TRBV6-4 | CASSPDRLNTEAFF | TGTGCCAGCAGTCCAGATCGGCTGAACACTGAAGCTTTCTTT
NA | TRBJ1-3 | NA | 17 | TRBV14 | CASSERWVPGPGNTIYF | TGTGCCAGCAGCGAAAGATGGGTCCCAGGGCCGGGAAACACCATATATTTT
NA | TRBJ1-1 | NA | 14 | TRBV10-3 | CAISTGLQNTEAFF | TGTGCCATCAGTACGGGACTGCAGAACACTGAAGCTTTCTTT
TRBD2 | TRBJ2-5 | NA | 15 | TRBV6-5 | CASSYGLASRETQYF | TGTGCCAGCAGTTACGGACTAGCTTCAAGGGAGACCCAGTACTTC
NA | TRBJ1-1 | NA | 14 | TRBV11-3 | CASSIDRRNTEAFF | TGTGCCAGCAGCATAGATAGACGGAACACTGAAGCTTTCTTT
NA | TRBJ2-2 | NA | 14 | TRBV9 | CASSVEQPTGELFF | TGTGCCAGCAGCGTAGAACAGCCCACCGGGGAGCTGTTTTTT
NA | TRBJ1-3 | NA | 14 | TRBV5-6 | CASSFGSSGNTIYF | TGTGCCAGCAGCTTCGGGAGCTCTGGAAACACCATATATTTT
TRBD1 | TRBJ1-1 | NA | 14 | TRBV19 | CASSKGQGRTEAFF | TGTGCCAGTAGTAAGGGACAGGGGAGGACTGAAGCTTTCTTT
NA | TRBJ2-7 | NA | 13 | TRBV7-9 | CASILQGSYEQYF | TGTGCCAGCATCTTACAGGGATCCTACGAGCAGTACTTC
TRBD1 | TRBJ2-3 | NA | 15 | TRBV14 | CASSPTGGSTDTQYF | TGTGCCAGCAGCCCTACAGGGGGGAGCACAGATACGCAGTATTTT
NA | TRBJ1-2 | NA | 14 | TRBV15 | CATRPRGGVRGYTF | TGTGCCACCAGACCCCGAGGGGGGGTGCGCGGCTACACCTTC
NA | TRBJ1-2 | NA | 13 | TRBV6-5 | CASSEGVNYGYTF | TGTGCCAGCAGTGAGGGGGTCAACTATGGCTACACCTTC
NA | TRBJ1-6 | NA | 15 | TRBV9 | CASSPYTQGFSPLHF | TGTGCCAGCAGCCCTTATACTCAGGGTTTTTCACCCCTCCACTTT
TRBD1 | TRBJ1-5 | NA | 15 | TRBV27 | CASSLTGASNQPQHF | TGTGCCAGCAGTTTGACAGGGGCTAGCAATCAGCCCCAGCATTTT
TRBD2 | TRBJ2-3 | NA | 16 | TRBV5-1 | CASSHPLAGGIDTQYF | TGCGCCAGCAGCCACCCACTAGCGGGGGGAATAGATACGCAGTATTTT
NA | TRBJ2-5 | NA | 16 | TRBV5-5 | CASTPDDRSRGETQYF | TGTGCCAGCACTCCGGATGACAGGTCACGCGGGGAGACCCAGTACTTC
NA | TRBJ2-1 | NA | 15 | TRBV2 | CASNPGTFTGNEQFF | TGTGCCAGCAATCCCGGGACCTTCACCGGCAATGAGCAGTTCTTC
NA | TRBJ1-2 | NA | 13 | TRBV6-1 | CASSFQTDYGYTF | TGTGCCAGCAGTTTTCAGACAGACTATGGCTACACCTTC
TRBD2 | TRBJ2-6 | NA | 21 | TRBV5-1 | CASSILTGTSGGTAGANVLTF | TGCGCCAGCAGCATACTAACCGGGACTAGCGGGGGGACAGCTGGGGCCAACGTCCTGACTTTC
NA | TRBJ1-1 | NA | 16 | TRBV21-1 | CASSPGGGLRWTEAFF | TGTGCCAGCAGTCCCGGAGGGGGCCTTCGGTGGACTGAAGCTTTCTTT
NA | TRBJ1-1 | NA | 12 | TRBV7-8 | CASSLGGPSAFF | TGTGCCAGCAGCTTAGGGGGCCCTTCGGCTTTCTTT
NA | TRBJ1-2 | once | 15 | TRBV7-9 | CASSFLGGLGYGYTF | TGTGCCAGCAGCTTTCTCGGGGGACTAGGCTATGGCTACACCTTC
TRBD2 | TRBJ2-1 | once | 14 | TRBV7-3 | CASSLTPSGGEQFF | TGTGCCAGCAGCTTAACTCCTAGCGGGGGTGAGCAGTTCTTC
NA | TRBJ1-1 | NA | 14 | TRBV5-1 | CASSLQGGSTEAFF | TGCGCCAGCAGCTTGCAAGGGGGGTCCACTGAAGCTTTCTTT
TRBD1 | TRBJ1-2 | NA | 17 | TRBV5-6 | CASSLIMPGTGPYGYTF | TGTGCCAGCAGCTTGATAATGCCCGGGACAGGTCCTTATGGCTACACCTTC
NA | TRBJ1-2 | NA | 14 | TRBV9 | CASSVGGEGYGYTF | TGTGCCAGCAGCGTAGGCGGGGAAGGCTATGGCTACACCTTC
TRBD1 | TRBJ2-7 | NA | 14 | TRBV29-1 | CSVLPGTGDYEQYF | TGCAGCGTGTTACCCGGGACAGGGGACTACGAGCAGTACTTC
NA | TRBJ1-1 | NA | 12 | TRBV19 | CASSQGLLGAFF | TGTGCCAGTAGCCAGGGCCTCCTGGGAGCTTTCTTT
NA | TRBJ1-2 | NA | 15 | TRBV4-1 | CASSQPDASNYGYTF | TGCGCCAGCAGCCAACCGGACGCCTCTAACTATGGCTACACCTTC
NA | TRBJ2-6 | NA | 18 | TRBV9 | CASSVEGVMVTGANVLTF | TGTGCCAGCAGCGTAGAGGGGGTCATGGTAACCGGGGCCAACGTCCTGACTTTC
NA | TRBJ1-2 | NA | 14 | TRBV5-4 | CASSLVGGRYGYTF | TGTGCCAGCAGTTTAGTAGGCGGGCGCTATGGCTACACCTTC
NA | TRBJ2-5 | NA | 14 | TRBV7-6 | CASSPQELLETQYF | TGTGCCAGCAGCCCCCAGGAGCTACTAGAGACCCAGTACTTC
NA | TRBJ1-2 | NA | 13 | TRBV27 | CASSFHSGVGYTF | TGTGCCAGCAGTTTCCATTCCGGGGTGGGCTACACCTTC
NA | TRBJ2-5 | NA | 12 | TRBV29-1 | CSVRIGQETQYF | TGCAGCGTTCGTATCGGGCAAGAGACCCAGTACTTC
TRBD1 | TRBJ1-2 | NA | 16 | TRBV5-1 | CASSLDPTGTNYGYTF | TGCGCCAGCAGCTTGGACCCGACAGGGACTAACTATGGCTACACCTTC
NA | TRBJ1-2 | NA | 14 | TRBV5-4 | CASSLGQGPYGYTF | TGTGCCAGCAGCTTGGGGCAGGGACCCTATGGCTACACCTTC
TRBD1 | TRBJ1-2 | few | 16 | TRBV5-5 | CASSLTGQGRDYGYTF | TGTGCCAGCAGCTTAACTGGACAGGGCAGGGACTATGGCTACACCTTC
NA | TRBJ1-2 | NA | 15 | TRBV18 | CASSQRDTHNYGYTF | TGTGCCAGCTCACAAAGGGACACACATAACTATGGCTACACCTTC
NA | TRBJ1-4 | NA | 14 | TRBV14 | CASSQTYLGEKLFF | TGTGCCAGCAGCCAGACATACTTAGGTGAAAAACTGTTTTTT
NA | TRBJ1-2 | NA | 15 | TRBV18 | CASSPPGGSIYGYTF | TGTGCCAGCTCACCACCGGGGGGGAGTATCTATGGCTACACCTTC
NA | TRBJ1-4 | NA | 12 | TRBV9 | CASSDGGEKLFF | TGTGCCAGCAGCGACGGGGGGGAAAAACTGTTTTTT
TRBD2 | TRBJ2-2 | once | 17 | TRBV11-3 | CASSPTSGGLGSGELFF | TGTGCCAGCAGCCCAACTAGCGGGGGCCTTGGATCCGGGGAGCTGTTTTTT
NA | TRBJ1-6 | NA | 16 | TRBV19 | CASSIIGAAAGSPLHF | TGTGCCAGTAGTATTATCGGGGCCGCCGCAGGTTCACCCCTCCACTTT
NA | TRBJ1-3 | NA | 14 | TRBV10-1 | CASSARPDGNTIYF | TGCGCCAGCAGTGCAAGACCGGATGGAAACACCATATATTTT
TRBD1 | TRBJ1-1 | NA | 13 | TRBV27 | CASSFQGDTEAFF | TGTGCCAGCAGTTTTCAGGGGGACACTGAAGCTTTCTTT
TRBD2 | TRBJ2-3 | NA | 16 | TRBV7-9 | CASSSTSGGHTDTQYF | TGTGCCAGCAGCTCGACTAGCGGGGGCCACACAGATACGCAGTATTTT
NA | TRBJ1-2 | NA | 14 | TRBV7-2 | CASSLGGGLNGYTF | TGTGCCAGCAGCTTAGGGGGGGGCTTAAATGGCTACACCTTC
NA | TRBJ1-3 | once | 14 | TRBV18 | CASSPGGRGNTIYF | TGTGCCAGCTCACCAGGAGGGCGTGGAAACACCATATATTTT
NA | TRBJ1-1 | NA | 14 | TRBV23-1 | CARIPKTDRHEAFF | TGCGCCAGGATCCCCAAGACCGACCGTCATGAAGCTTTCTTT